The clone carrying this T cell receptor beta chain has at least ten counts. A single base separates this from a much larger clone, so it may be a read error. The same CDR3 also results from other DNA sequences found in this sample. This sample is part of a study of metastatic and nonmetastatic thyroid tumors. Ahead of thyroid surgery, no patient had received treatment of any kind. Through MiXCR, TCRdb re-clonotyped the PCR reads. The sample includes tens of thousands of clones, less than 20% of them seen just once. The CDR3 is made up of 13 amino acids. Germline V gene lookup returns CDR1 SNHLY and CDR2 FYNNEI.

J is TRBJ2-2 and V is TRBV2; D tentatively fits TRBD1 or TRBD2 (5 bases each). Sequencing used blood. The sequence came from a female donor with papillary thyroid cancer or a benign thyroid nodule (not recorded which). Some clones in this sample may be carry-over from other donors' samples. The CDR3, as DNA: TGTGCCAGCTCCAGGGTTGACACCGGGGAGCTGTTCTTT. This encodes CASSRVDTGELFF.